The text below deals with one T cell receptor beta chain. It lacks a known antigen. Base qualities are missing; no much larger clone stands one base away. The library was obtained by UMI-ligation and nested PCR. To cover both TRBC1 and TRBC2, the beta constant-region primer consisted of an equimolar mix of two oligonucleotides. The ligated cDNA went through four rounds of PCR with nested alpha and beta constant-region primers together with the SP2 primer. A single-stranded oligonucleotide containing the SP2 primer and a 12-nucleotide UMI was joined to the 3' end of the cDNA by T4 RNA ligase 1. The ligation reaction was incubated at 16°C for roughly 19-24 hours. PCR2 was typically run as a SYBR Green qPCR and stopped at a predetermined threshold to prevent over-amplification. Agencourt AMPure XP magnetic beads were used for all purifications after the first. Libraries were quantified by Qubit and checked on a TapeStation, where a main peak was expected near 650 bp. Pooled libraries were sequenced on an Illumina MiSeq with v2 2x251 paired-end kits, typically giving roughly 0.9-2.1 million reads per sample. Libraries were pooled at about 4 nM per sample, and roughly 4.5-7.5% PhiX was added to improve cluster recognition. The paper's processing steps were these. V and J genes were assigned to Demultiplexor-processed FASTQ reads by Decombinator through tag matching, with a single base-pair mismatch being allowed. Collapsinator used UMIs to correct both sequencing errors and frequency errors arising from PCR heterogeneity. TCRs were translated and CDR3s were extracted from the conserved cysteine to the FGXG phenylalanine by CDR3Translator, with non-productive sequences being flagged. Gini, Shannon entropy and inverse Simpson indices were computed after subsampling the repertoires to the same number of UMI-defined TCRs. Within the linear range, a power law was fitted to clonotype abundance distributions using maximum likelihood. Similar UMI counts, unique TCR numbers and clonal distributions were obtained with the pipeline and with MIGEC on one naive CD8 sample. In one analysis, naive TCRs that were also found in any memory subset of the same donor were excluded from the naive repertoire. A set of several thousand CMV-associated CDR3 sequences, compiled from VDJdb and a published dataset, was used to search the repertoires. In TCRdb, the public reads were trimmed at Q25 with fastp and aligned with MiXCR, with productive beta chains retained. Identical CDR3 proteins give one entry, which carries the most common genes and DNA. The V and J calls and clone size come from TCRdb's table, not from the authors' own analysis. Here the sample has over 110,000 distinct CDR3 sequences; more than 15% occur a single time. The ten largest clones represent around 0.63% of the sample.

The data stem from a study of naive and memory T cell subsets (TCRdb year 2017). Background for the entire study: An open-source, UMI-based TCR alpha and beta sequencing pipeline was applied to sorted naive and memory peripheral blood T cell subsets. IgG serology results and the functional CMV T cell responses were in complete agreement. RNA was DNase-treated and reverse transcribed with TCR constant-region primers, mostly using SuperScript III. Beyond this particular receptor, the publication reports: RNA-based TCR counts may be affected by expression changes linked to T cell activation and differentiation. After error correction, only a single occurrence was seen for over 95% of naive TCR sequences, so much steeper abundance distributions were produced than in memory subsets. A power law was followed by TCR abundance, with an exponent that differed between naive and memory subsets but was consistent across the three individuals. In both CD4 and CD8 cells, going from naive through CM, EM and EMRA, the Gini index went up while Shannon and inverse Simpson diversity went down. Clonotypes were defined as single alpha or beta chain sequences, not paired alpha/beta receptors. A few larger clonotypes were found in naive repertoires, especially CD8, and these larger clonotypes were possibly memory cells re-expressing CD45RA. No ground truth was available to validate the repertoire findings for the naive and memory subsets.

Separate amplification of TCR alpha and beta chain libraries was performed from the second PCR step onward. CMV status of each donor was established by measuring IFNgamma production from CD4+ T cells after fresh PBMCs were stimulated overnight with CMV viral lysate. Miltenyi beads were used first to positively select CD4 T cells, and CD8 T cells were then positively selected from the CD4-negative fraction. Cells stained for CD3, CD4, CD8, CD45RA, CD27 and a live/dead dye were sorted on a BD Aria II into four subsets by CD45RA and CD27. A few healthy volunteers provided blood, and the blood of each volunteer was split into CD4 and CD8 T cells and then into four differentiation subsets. Roughly 120 ml of peripheral blood was collected from each donor, and PBMC were isolated by Ficoll-Paque PLUS density-gradient centrifugation. After sorting, cells were lysed in RLT buffer, RNA was extracted using a Qiagen RNeasy kit, and the extracted RNA was stored at -80 degrees C.

The sample was naive CD8+ T cells from blood. The sample's cell subset or site label, in plain terms: naive T cells, CD45RA high CD27+. This sequence was found in a human donor in good health.

The DNA is TGTGCCAGCAGCCAAGACTGGAATTACGAGCAGTACTTC. Its amino acids are CASSQDWNYEQYF. The V gene is TRBV14 and the J gene is TRBJ2-7; the D gene assignment is ambiguous. Sequences SGHDN (CDR1) and FVKESK (CDR2) are obtained from the germline V gene. There are 13 amino acids in the CDR3, from cysteine to phenylalanine inclusive. The CDR3 DNA has 39 bases and is translated from base 1. Cut back by 0 bases and 4 bases, the V and J ends lie 7 bases apart.